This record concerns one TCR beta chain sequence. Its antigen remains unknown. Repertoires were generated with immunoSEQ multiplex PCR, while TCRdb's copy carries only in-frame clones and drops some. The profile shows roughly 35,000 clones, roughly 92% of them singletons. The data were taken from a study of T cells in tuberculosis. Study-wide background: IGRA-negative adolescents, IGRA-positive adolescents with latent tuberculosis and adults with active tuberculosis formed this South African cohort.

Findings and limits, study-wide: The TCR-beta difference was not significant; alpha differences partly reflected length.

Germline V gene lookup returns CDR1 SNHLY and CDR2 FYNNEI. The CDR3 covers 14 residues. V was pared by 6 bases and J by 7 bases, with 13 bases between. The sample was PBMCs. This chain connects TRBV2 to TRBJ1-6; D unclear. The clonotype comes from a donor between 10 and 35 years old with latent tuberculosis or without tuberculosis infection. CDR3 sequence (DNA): TGTGCCAGCAGCTTACTGGGAGGCAATTCACCCCTCCACTTT. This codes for CASSLLGGNSPLHF.